This TCR beta chain was sequenced in a study of CD8 T cells in ankylosing spondylitis (dated by TCRdb to about 2017). General notes on the study: To find TCR variants linked to disease, the study profiled T cell receptor beta repertoires in ankylosing spondylitis patients and healthy donors. In total, the full study cohort was made up of nearly 110 healthy donors and 25 ankylosing spondylitis patients. Peripheral blood was sampled, and synovial fluid was also collected from ankylosing spondylitis patients.

The germline V gene encodes CDR1 MDHEN and CDR2 SYDVKM. The trim is 0 bases for V and 5 bases for J, with a gap of 11 bases between the germline ends. Including the terminal cysteine and phenylalanine, the CDR3 comprises 15 residues. Just the 45-base CDR3 DNA is kept, in frame starting at base 1. Synovial fluid samples were matched to blood samples from the same ankylosing spondylitis patients. The table lists this clonotype with a few counts. Its antigen is currently not known. Base quality data are lacking; no much larger clone is found one base away. Overall study results and their limits: The disease-linked clones had a CD8+ phenotype and were found at relatively low frequencies in peripheral blood. Some motif variants had previously been reported in the synovial fluid and blood of reactive arthritis patients, which suggests shared mechanisms of disease initiation. Blood from ankylosing spondylitis patients appeared to be characterized by a TCR beta motif made up of several highly homologous amino acid variants. The disease-linked clones were reported to be significantly enriched in matched synovial fluid samples from ankylosing spondylitis patients.

For sequencing, an Illumina HiSeq 2500 was employed. TCR beta libraries were prepared by quantitative 5'-RACE with molecular barcodes. The original methods were these. To identify disease-linked TCR variants, a new computational method was used, one built on a probabilistic model of VDJ rearrangement. Using fastp at Q25 and MiXCR, TCRdb reprocessed the public reads and kept productive beta chains. CDR3 protein duplicates are merged, each entry listing the most common genes and DNA. The V and J calls were determined by TCRdb, not by the authors. The sample table holds approximately 140,000 distinct CDR3 sequences, of which around 42% were seen once. Of the sample, approximately 14% falls within the top ten clones.

The sequence links TRBV28 to TRBJ2-1; the D gene is possibly TRBD2, with 6 bases matching. The origin of this receptor is a male donor with ankylosing spondylitis. The sample taken for sequencing was synovial fluid, either unsorted or a sorted T cell fraction (not recorded which). In nucleotide form, the sequence is TGTGCCAGCAGTTTATGGAGACGGGAGCACAATGAGCAGTTCTTC. This sequence encodes CASSLWRREHNEQFF.